The present T cell receptor beta chain was sequenced within a study of vaccination and CD4 T cells after COVID-19. Across the whole study: In culture, cells were exposed to overlapping spike peptides from SARS-CoV-2, HCoV-NL63, HCoV-OC43 and HCoV-229E.

Cultured CD4+ T cells had their DNA profiled by the Oncomine TCR Beta short-read assay. From cultured CD4+ T cells, genomic DNA was extracted. MiXCR, run by TCRdb on the PCR reads, gives a single entry per CDR3 protein. The sample carries approximately 12,000 distinct CDR3 sequences, roughly 50% recorded once. The V end lost 3 bases, the J end lost 6 bases, and 16 bases lay between the germline ends. Germline lookup yields CDR1 DFQATT and CDR2 SNEGSKA (reference sequence). The CDR3 contains 14 residues. Specified treatment: approximately nine-day PBMC culture with coronavirus spike peptide pools or control peptides (ViraFEST assay). This clonotype was found a few times. The antigen is unknown. Study-wide results and caveats: Detection of a median about 86% of reactive clones in convalescent patients was confined to the period after vaccination.

The genes are TRBV20-1 and TRBJ2-3, with D perhaps matching TRBD2 (7 bases). This sequence was found in a human donor who had recovered from COVID-19. Sequenced input: CD4+ T cells from blood, cultured in vitro. CDR3 protein: CSASRAGEGDTQYF. Written as DNA, the CDR3 is TGCAGTGCTAGTAGGGCAGGGGAGGGGGATACGCAGTATTTT.